This T cell receptor (beta chain) was recorded in a study of CD8+ T cells in alopecia areata (dated 2018 in TCRdb). In the study overall: Treated patients were enrolled in an open-label pilot trial of oral tofacitinib, 5 to 10 mg twice daily, for moderate-to-severe alopecia areata. High-throughput TCRbeta sequencing was used to examine T cell clonal expansion in alopecia areata in both the C3H/HeJ mouse model and human patients. TCRbeta CDR3 regions were amplified by immunoSEQ multiplex PCR using 35 Vbeta forward and 13 Jbeta reverse primers. Disease severity in treated patients was measured with the SALT score, which quantifies the percentage of affected scalp surface area. Scalp clonality was compared across normal scalp (n=4), patchy alopecia areata scalp (n=8), and alopecia totalis/universalis scalp (n=8). Tofacitinib-treated patients had biopsies at baseline and at 4 and 24 weeks of treatment, with a later scalp biopsy in several patients. Tofacitinib was given for 6 to 18 months, followed by 6 months of follow-up off drug to assess delayed response and recurrence. The RNA source kit depended on sample type: the PAXgene miRNA kit for fixed scalp, the miRNeasy kit for PBMCs, and the RNeasy kit for mouse skin. In humans, TCRbeta sequencing was performed on scalp tissue and on sorted CD4+ and CD8+ peripheral blood T cells from healthy controls and from patients with patchy or totalis/universalis alopecia areata. The investigation overall reported the following: Because the treated cohort was small and included a single nonresponder, larger studies are needed to assess links between baseline CD8+ expansion and response. Compared with mice, TCR sequences shared between patients were less clear, possibly partly because of HLA diversity across the patient population. Tofacitinib significantly decreased scalp clonality and the number of expanded CD8+ clones among the top 100 scalp clones. Lesional scalp, especially in alopecia totalis/universalis, showed higher clonality and more expanded CD8+ clones than normal scalp, suggesting antigenic drive. Scalp TCR repertoire analysis is complicated because resident alphabeta T cells in normal human skin are also sequenced, whereas mouse skin is dominated by gammadelta T cells. Many expanded lesional clones persisted in scalp and blood during tofacitinib treatment, which may partly explain relapse after stopping treatment.

As to this clone: Its antigen is not yet known. No quality values exist for individual bases; no much larger clone is one base distant.

The sample's time point label is to be understood as: roughly 24 weeks on oral tofacitinib. Explained via the paper, the treatment or condition label denotes: oral pan-JAK inhibitor, 5-10 mg twice daily. Peripheral blood and lesional scalp punch biopsies were obtained from patients with alopecia areata. PBMCs were separated by density centrifugation and stained for CD3, CD4 and CD8, after which CD4+ and CD8+ T cells were sorted on a FACSAria. For CDR1 and CDR2, the germline V gene lists SGHVS and FNYEAQ. V lost 5 bases and J lost 0 bases; the stretch between them is 5 bases long. The CDR3 contains 13 residues, cysteine and phenylalanine counted. Only the CDR3 DNA is retained, 39 bases long and in frame from the first base. The library came from the immunoSEQ multiplex PCR assay. For TCR sequencing, RNA was extracted from every sample and reverse transcribed into cDNA to serve as template. SuperScript III was used to make first-strand cDNA, primed with a 2:1 mix of oligo-dT and random hexamers. A synthetic immune receptor repertoire was used to measure amplification bias, and any remaining bias was corrected computationally. The study's own analysis went as follows. Raw reads were preprocessed to remove errors, and CDR3 was defined by IMGT conventions from the conserved cysteine to phenylalanine. To get clonality, Shannon entropy was normalized by log2 of the number of productive unique TCRs and the result was subtracted from 1. Whether each scalp clone was CD4 or CD8 was inferred by checking scalp TCRbeta sequences against the CD4 and CD8 repertoires from sorted blood. TCRdb mirrors the immuneACCESS table, restricted to in-frame sequences. Some clones are absent from its copies; in checked studies, under half trace to an unresolved V gene, and the reason for the others is unknown. The V and J calls and the clone size are those of that table, but D and trimming were determined from the DNA. For this sample the table gives 80,000 to 95,000 clones, of which roughly 40% were detected only once. Together, the top ten hold roughly 18% of the sample.

Sequences were derived from CD8+ T cells sorted from blood, sampled at week 24, from a patient treated with tofacitinib. The rearranged chain carries TRBV7-6 and TRBJ1-3; the D gene cannot be resolved reliably. This TCR came from a human donor with alopecia areata. The DNA is as follows: TGTGCCAGCAGCCGCAGCTCTGGAAACACCATATATTTT. The resulting protein is CASSRSSGNTIYF.